This T cell receptor (beta chain) came from a study of blood T cell repertoires in COVID-19. Overall study context: The study drew acute and convalescent COVID-19 samples from the United States, Italy and Spain. PBMCs, B-cell-depleted T cells, or T cells were the source of the cDNA or gDNA that made up the material.

Germline lookup yields CDR1 KGHSH and CDR2 LQKENI. The CDR3 totals 14 residues. V lost 2 bases, J lost 9 bases, and 3 bases stayed unmatched. Per the original methods: Nucleated cell counts were estimated from reference gene primer amplification. Sequencing was performed with immunoSEQ multiplex PCR; in TCRdb, only in-frame clones are kept and a portion is missing. D and trimming were read from the DNA, whereas the V and J calls and clone size are those reported in that table. The sample contains some 160,000 clones, approximately 83% of which appear only once. This chain links TRBV18 with TRBJ2-4; 11 bases agree with TRBD1. What was sequenced was peripheral blood. The sequence derives from a man aged 70 or older who had recovered from COVID-19. This CDR3 is CASSPGTGGGIQYF. The CDR3 nucleotides are TGTGCCAGCTCACCAGGGACAGGGGGTGGCATTCAGTACTTC.